These 24 T cell receptor beta chains share one sample of origin, sequenced in a study of OX40 agonist ivuxolimab in advanced cancers. The data were produced by immunoSEQ multiplex PCR, yet TCRdb's version contains in-frame clones alone and is incomplete. The sample shows around 58,000 clones, more than 70% of them seen only once. This sample comprised CD4+ or CD8+ T cells sorted from blood, obtained in a trial of the OX40 agonist ivuxolimab. The source of these receptors is an adult with an advanced solid tumor such as melanoma, head and neck, liver or kidney cancer.

The chain uses TRBV4-1 and TRBJ2-4, with D unresolved. The V gene lost 0 bases and the J gene lost 0 bases, with 12 bases spanning the gap. This CDR3 has 17 residues. Germline-derived CDR1 and CDR2 are MGHRA and YSYEKL. CDR3 nucleotide sequence: TGCGCCAGCAGCCAAGACGGCACCCCTCTAGCCAAAAACATTCAGTACTTC. It encodes CASSQDGTPLAKNIQYF.

CDR3 sequence reads: CASSERGAGTDTQYF. CDR3 sequence (DNA): TGTGCCAGCAGTGAGCGAGGGGCCGGCACAGATACGCAGTATTTT. This chain connects TRBV25-1 to TRBJ2-3, with D perhaps TRBD1 or TRBD2 (5 bases each). The CDR3 runs to 15 residues. CDR1 is MGHDK, CDR2 SYGVNS, per germline. Trimming took 3 bases from V and 1 from J, leaving 11 bases between them.

The chain joins TRBV6-6 to TRBJ2-7, with 7 positions matching TRBD1. The CDR3 spans 13 residues. Germline V gene sequence: CDR1 MNHNY, CDR2 SVGAGI (reference sequence). V shed 5 bases, J shed 5 bases, and the junction held 6 bases outside the gene matches. The chain's CDR3 is CASSAQGRNEQYF. DNA of the CDR3: TGTGCCAGCAGTGCACAGGGGAGAAACGAGCAGTACTTC.

J is TRBJ2-2 and V is TRBV18; D call uncertain. V gave up 1 base and J gave up 4 bases, with 4 bases separating them. The germline CDR1 and CDR2 sequences are KGHSH and LQKENI. The CDR3 loop spans 13 amino acids. The CDR3 reads CASSPRGTGELFF. As DNA, the CDR3 is TGTGCCAGCTCACCACGAGGCACCGGGGAGCTGTTTTTT.

The chain couples TRBV28 to TRBJ2-4, with D possibly matching TRBD2 (7 bases). The CDR3 is made up of 15 amino acids. Trimming pared 6 bases from V and 6 bases from J, leaving 18 bases between. The germline V gene has CDR1 MDHEN and CDR2 SYDVKM. The CDR3 coding sequence is TGTGCCAGCAGCCCGGCTAGGGGGGGGAGAAACATTCAGTACTTC. Amino acids: CASSPARGGRNIQYF.

The rearrangement links TRBV27 to TRBJ2-3; a weak D match, TRBD2 (6 bases). V lost 5 bases and J 1 base, leaving 10 bases between the germline ends. This CDR3 is built from 14 residues. Germline V lookup: CDR1 MNHEY, CDR2 SMNVEV (reference sequence). The CDR3 DNA is TGTGCCAGCAGTACTAGCTTAGGCACAGATACGCAGTATTTT. Translation: CASSTSLGTDTQYF.

CDR3 region: CASSPRRGPSAVGYTF. CDR3 DNA: TGTGCCAGCAGCCCCCGCCGGGGACCATCGGCGGTCGGCTACACCTTC. The chain couples TRBV11-2 to TRBJ1-2, with D possibly being TRBD1 (5 bases). CDR3 size: 16 residues. Germline values: CDR1 SGHAT, CDR2 FQNNGV. Trimming took off 5 bases at V and 8 bases at J, with 24 bases between the two ends.

The chain uses TRBV7-2 and TRBJ2-3; unclear D gene. Trimming took 2 bases from V and 6 from J, leaving 6 bases between them. The germline gives CDR1 SGHTA, CDR2 FQGNSA. The CDR3 has 12 residues. CDR3 region: CASSLPRDTQYF. The CDR3 DNA reads as TGTGCCAGCAGCTTACCAAGGGATACGCAGTATTTT.

J is TRBJ1-2 and V is TRBV30; no firm D call. V was pared by 0 bases and J by 4 bases, with 15 bases between. The CDR3 sequence is 15 residues long. Germline-derived CDR1 and CDR2 are GTSNPN and SVGIG (reference sequence). CDR3 region: CAWSVRASWTYGYTF. CDR3 bases: TGTGCCTGGAGTGTCCGTGCCAGTTGGACCTATGGCTACACCTTC.

The gene calls are TRBV7-9 and TRBJ2-5; D tentatively reads TRBD1 or TRBD2 (5 bases each). Germline-derived CDR1 and CDR2 are SEHNR and FQNEAQ (reference sequence). The CDR3 is made up of 14 amino acids. The V end lost 5 bases, the J end lost 5 bases, and 15 bases lay between the germline ends. CDR3 protein: CASSLNPGPETQYF. CDR3 bases: TGTGCCAGCAGCCTTAACCCGGGACCGGAGACCCAGTACTTC.

J is TRBJ2-1 and V is TRBV5-1; 8 nucleotides match TRBD2. This CDR3 has 15 residues. Germline V gene sequence: CDR1 SGHRS, CDR2 YFSETQ. The trim removed 4 bases at V and 6 bases at J, leaving 9 bases unmatched. CDR3 sequence: CASSPGGGHSNEQFF. CDR3 coding DNA: TGCGCCAGCAGCCCCGGGGGGGGGCATAGCAATGAGCAGTTCTTC.

The chain joins TRBV5-1 to TRBJ1-3, with a possible D match to TRBD1 (5 bases). Germline V gene lookup returns CDR1 SGHRS and CDR2 YFSETQ. Deletions cut 1 base from V and 4 bases from J, with 6 bases between. This CDR3 comprises 13 residues. CDR3 bases: TGCGCCAGCAGCTTGTCAGGGGGAAACACCATATATTTT. It translates to CASSLSGGNTIYF.

The chain couples TRBV6-6 to TRBJ2-1; 10 bases align to TRBD2. CDR3 length: 12 amino acids. Trimming at V came to 2 bases and at J to 12 bases, leaving 1 base not matched to a gene. Germline CDR1 reads MNHNY; CDR2 reads SVGAGI (reference sequence). The CDR3, as DNA: TGTGCCAGCAGTTACCTAGCGGGAGCGCAGTTCTTC. It encodes CASSYLAGAQFF.

The chain has TRBV4-3 and TRBJ2-7; 15 nucleotides match TRBD2. The V and J ends lost 4 bases and 3 bases, in that order; junction bases with no gene match: 1. Germline values: CDR1 LGHNA, CDR2 YSLEER. The CDR3 loop spans 15 amino acids. CDR3 amino acids: CASSPGLAGGYEQYF. The CDR3 DNA reads as TGCGCCAGCAGCCCGGGACTAGCGGGAGGCTACGAGCAGTACTTC.

The chain combines TRBV6-1 with TRBJ2-7; D remains ambiguous. The CDR3 has 13 residues. Germline V CDR1 and CDR2: MNHNS, SASEGT. V dropped 2 bases and J dropped 2 bases, with 7 bases sitting between them. The CDR3 here is CASSELGTYEQYF. The CDR3 nucleotides are TGTGCCAGCAGTGAACTAGGAACCTACGAGCAGTACTTC.

V is TRBV5-1 and J is TRBJ2-7; D gene unclear. Trimming shortened V by 1 base and J by 3 bases, and 14 bases separated the two germline ends. The CDR3 totals 15 residues. Looked up from germline, CDR1 is SGHRS and CDR2 is YFSETQ. The CDR3 coding sequence is TGCGCCAGCAGCTTGTTGGCGGTCACCGGCTACGAGCAGTACTTC. This encodes CASSLLAVTGYEQYF. Full variable domain (rest looked up from reference TRBV5-1 and TRBJ2-7): KAGVTQTPRYLIKTRGQQVTLSCSPISGHRSVSWYQQTPGQGLQFLFEYFSETQRNKGNFPGRFSGRQFSNSRSEMNVSTLELGDSALYLCASSLLAVTGYEQYFGPGTRLTVT.

V and J are TRBV15 and TRBJ1-2; weak D call: TRBD1 (5 bases). Germline V gene data show CDR1 as LNHNV and CDR2 as YYDKDF (reference sequence). The CDR3 length is 14 residues. V gave up 0 bases and J gave up 2 bases, with 7 bases separating them. The CDR3, as DNA: TGTGCCACCAGCAGAGATCGGGGGAACTATGGCTACACCTTC. Its translation is CATSRDRGNYGYTF.

The CDR3 reads CASSHGQGRELFF. The CDR3 DNA follows: TGTGCCAGCAGCCATGGACAGGGCCGGGAGCTGTTTTTT. V usage is TRBV7-7 and J usage is TRBJ2-2; 8 bases line up with TRBD1. V trimming: 5 bases; J trimming: 9 bases; junction bases outside the gene matches: 5. This CDR3 has 13 residues. CDR1 is SSHAT and CDR2 is FNYEAQ in the germline V gene (reference sequence).

J is TRBJ2-5 and V is TRBV9, with 9 bases identical to TRBD1. CDR3 length: 15 residues. Germline V gene lookup returns CDR1 SGDLS and CDR2 YYNGEE. V trimming: 5 bases; J trimming: 4 bases; junction bases outside the gene matches: 9. The CDR3 bases are TGTGCCAGCAGTCCGACAGGGGGGCTTCGAGAGACCCAGTACTTC. Translation: CASSPTGGLRETQYF.

The rearrangement links TRBV14 to TRBJ2-1; 10 bases align to TRBD1. This CDR3 comprises 15 residues. Per the germline V gene, CDR1 is SGHDN and CDR2 is FVKESK. J lost 1 base, V lost 3 bases, and 0 bases had no gene match. The CDR3 DNA follows: TGTGCCAGCAGCCAGGACAGGGGGTCCTACAATGAGCAGTTCTTC. It specifies CASSQDRGSYNEQFF.

The DNA of the CDR3 is TGTGCCAGCAGTTTTTCCGGGAGTATAAAGACCCAGTACTTC. Its translation: CASSFSGSIKTQYF. This chain connects TRBV27 to TRBJ2-5, with D perhaps matching TRBD2 (6 bases). Germline V gene lookup returns CDR1 MNHEY and CDR2 SMNVEV (reference sequence). CDR3 size: 14 residues. V lost 3 bases and J 6 bases, leaving 14 bases between the germline ends.

The chain carries TRBV6-6 and TRBJ2-4; D is unclear. V lost 0 bases and J 4 bases, leaving 10 bases between the germline ends. The CDR3 sequence is 15 residues long. CDR1 is MNHNY, CDR2 SVGAGI, per germline (reference sequence). The CDR3 sequence: CASSYSDPPKNIQYF. DNA of the CDR3: TGTGCCAGCAGTTACTCTGACCCGCCAAAAAACATTCAGTACTTC.

The CDR3 sequence: CASKGTGGVQPQHF. Here the CDR3 DNA reads TGTGCCAGTAAAGGGACAGGGGGGGTGCAGCCCCAGCATTTT. The chain recombines TRBV19 with TRBJ1-5; 11 bases match TRBD1. CDR3 length: 14 amino acids. The trim removed 7 bases at V and 7 bases at J, leaving 6 bases unmatched. The V gene's germline CDR1 is LNHDA and CDR2 SQIVND (reference sequence).

The genes are TRBV15 and TRBJ2-7; D may match TRBD1 or TRBD2 (5 bases each). Germline-derived CDR1 and CDR2 are LNHNV and YYDKDF (reference sequence). This CDR3 is 13 amino acids long. V lost 0 bases and J lost 2, with 5 bases in between. The CDR3 DNA reads as TGTGCCACCAGCAGAGAGGGACCCTACGAGCAGTACTTC. This translates into CATSREGPYEQYF.